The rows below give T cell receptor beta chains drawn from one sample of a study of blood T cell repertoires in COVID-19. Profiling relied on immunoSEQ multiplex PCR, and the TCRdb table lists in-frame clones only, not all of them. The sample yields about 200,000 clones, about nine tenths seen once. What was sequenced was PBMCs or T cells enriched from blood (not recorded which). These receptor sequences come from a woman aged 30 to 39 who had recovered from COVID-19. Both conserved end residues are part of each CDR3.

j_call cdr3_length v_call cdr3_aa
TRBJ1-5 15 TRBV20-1 CSASIGSGSNQPQHF
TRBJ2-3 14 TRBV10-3 CAISWGGQTDTQYF
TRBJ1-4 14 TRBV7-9 CASSFGQENEKLFF
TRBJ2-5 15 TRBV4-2 CASSQGRDSQETQYF
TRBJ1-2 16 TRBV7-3 CASSPREGSRDYGYTF
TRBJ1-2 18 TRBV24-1 CATSDRRPTDRGLYGYTF
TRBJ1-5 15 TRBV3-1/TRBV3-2 CASSQDAVSNQPQHF
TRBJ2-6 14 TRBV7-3 CASRPGSGANVLTF
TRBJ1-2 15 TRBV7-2 CASSLAREQPDGYTF
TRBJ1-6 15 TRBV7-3 CASSRGTGSNSPLHF
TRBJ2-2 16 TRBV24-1 CATSDPTAANTGELFF
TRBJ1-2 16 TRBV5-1 CASSQAQRAANYGYTF
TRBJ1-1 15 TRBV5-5 CASSLGYRPNTEAFF
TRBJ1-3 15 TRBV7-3 CASSELTGSGNTIYF
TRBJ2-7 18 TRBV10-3 CAIRSGTGGPEGSYEQYF
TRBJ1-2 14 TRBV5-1 CASSSGTGSYGYTF
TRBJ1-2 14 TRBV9 CASSEGSKPEGYTF
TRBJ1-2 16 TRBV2 CASSEWDRGGSNGYTF
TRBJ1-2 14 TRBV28 CASSRRGTNYGYTF
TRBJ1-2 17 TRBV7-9 CASSLRTGGAETYGYTF
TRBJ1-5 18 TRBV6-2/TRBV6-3 CASSYSGGSLNSNQPQHF
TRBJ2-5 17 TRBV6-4 CASSDDGASGLQETQYF
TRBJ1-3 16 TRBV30 CAWSVLGAFSGNTIYF
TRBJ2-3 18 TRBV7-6 CASSLTILAGGRTDTQYF
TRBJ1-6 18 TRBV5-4 CASSLDGGGASYNSPLHF
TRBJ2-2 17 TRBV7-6 CASSPQQRGLLTGELFF
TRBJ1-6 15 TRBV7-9 CASSSGAGVNSPLHF
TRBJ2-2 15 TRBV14 CASNAGAGVIGELFF